These 7 T cell receptor beta chains were sequenced from one sample in a study of T-cell memory formation after mild COVID-19. MiXCR, applied by TCRdb to the 5' RACE reads, yields one record per CDR3 protein. The sample lists tens of thousands of distinct CDR3 sequences, more than 13% occurring once. Input material: PBMCs or a T cell subset sorted from them (not recorded which). These receptors all stem from a young man who had mild COVID-19 (a few samples of this study predate the infection). Cell type and time point are not known.

This rearrangement joins TRBV19 to TRBJ2-1; 8 nucleotides align to TRBD2. J was trimmed by 7 bases and V by 7 bases; bases with no gene match: 6. CDR1 is LNHDA and CDR2 is SQIVND in the germline V gene (reference sequence). The CDR3 has 13 residues. The CDR3 sequence is CASTSGGLNEQFF. Written as DNA, the CDR3 is TGTGCCAGTACCTCGGGAGGGTTGAATGAGCAGTTCTTC.

This chain links TRBV19 with TRBJ2-7, with D tentatively TRBD1 (5 bases). The ends were cut back, 7 bases at V and 4 bases at J, with 14 bases in the middle. The germline CDR1 and CDR2 sequences are LNHDA and SQIVND (reference sequence). This CDR3 contains 13 residues. CDR3 sequence: CASTETAKYEQYV. DNA for the CDR3: TGTGCCAGTACTGAGACAGCGAAATACGAGCAGTACGTC.

This clonotype has just a few counts. The chain links TRBV4-1 to TRBJ2-5; D gene uncertain. Germline CDR1 is MGHRA and CDR2 is YSYEKL. The CDR3 has 15 amino acids. The germline V and J ends were trimmed by 1 base and 1 base, with 10 bases remaining between them. CDR3 coding DNA: TGCGCCAGCAGCCAAGCACTTGGCATCCAAGAGACCCAGTACTTC. It specifies CASSQALGIQETQYF.

The CDR3 is CASSSKDGQGYGYTF. DNA for the CDR3: TGTGCCAGCAGTTCAAAAGACGGGCAGGGTTATGGCTACACCTTC. The rearrangement uses TRBV27 and TRBJ1-2, with a tentative D call TRBD1 (5 bases). Germline-derived CDR1 and CDR2 are MNHEY and SMNVEV (reference sequence). The CDR3 runs to 15 residues. V shed 4 bases and J shed 5 bases, with 17 bases lying between them.

The rearrangement joins TRBV5-1 to TRBJ1-1, with D possibly being TRBD1 (5 bases). This CDR3 contains 13 residues. V was trimmed by 2 bases and J by 2 bases, leaving 7 bases between them. The germline gives CDR1 SGHRS, CDR2 YFSETQ. CDR3 amino acids: CASSFRVNTEAFF. As DNA, the CDR3 is TGCGCCAGCAGCTTCAGGGTCAACACTGAAGCTTTCTTT.

V and J are TRBV27 and TRBJ1-1, with D unclear. The V gene lost 2 bases and the J gene lost 0 bases, with 4 bases spanning the gap. The CDR3 spans 13 residues. Looked up from germline, CDR1 is MNHEY and CDR2 is SMNVEV (reference sequence). CDR3 in amino acids: CASSLVMNTEAFF. CDR3 DNA sequence: TGTGCCAGCAGTTTAGTAATGAACACTGAAGCTTTCTTT.

This clonotype was seen a few times. The chain couples TRBV27 to TRBJ2-3; D is perhaps TRBD2 (7 bases). Germline V gene sequence: CDR1 MNHEY, CDR2 SMNVEV (reference sequence). This CDR3 has 15 residues. V dropped 5 bases and J dropped 3 bases, with 15 bases sitting between them. The CDR3 sequence: CASSIGGPGTDTQYF. For the CDR3, the DNA is TGTGCCAGCAGTATCGGGGGGCCGGGGACAGATACGCAGTATTTT.